This T cell receptor beta chain stems from a study of cytomegalovirus exposure and HLA in healthy donors. The PCR used 60 Vbeta and 13 Jbeta primers. In the original processing: Later, some 79 million unique TCR beta chains were counted in an analysis, and approximately 10 million of them were shared. The method was immunoSEQ multiplex PCR; TCRdb's version includes in-frame clones alone and lacks a portion of them. That table is the source of V, J and clone size, and D and trimming were worked out from the DNA. Of under 70,000 clones in the sample, 75% to 80% are singletons; the top ten hold around 2.4%. Study-wide results and limits: An Asian-associated ancestry cluster reportedly showed fewer N-insertions than the approximately 650-donor mean in a later analysis. The study recorded around 160 TCR beta chains that were cytomegalovirus-associated.

About this clone itself: The antigen is undetermined.

The CDR3 length is 14 residues. Germline V gene data show CDR1 as KGHSH and CDR2 as LQKENI. After removal of 1 base from V and 3 bases from J, the junction contained 3 bases not matched to a gene. The rearrangement uses TRBV18 and TRBJ2-7; 7 positions agree with TRBD1. The TCR sequence derives from a female donor in good health and CMV-seronegative. The sample consisted of PBMCs. CDR3 nucleotide sequence: TGTGCCAGCTCACCACAGGGACAGTTCTACGAGCAGTACTTC. Translation gives CASSPQGQFYEQYF.